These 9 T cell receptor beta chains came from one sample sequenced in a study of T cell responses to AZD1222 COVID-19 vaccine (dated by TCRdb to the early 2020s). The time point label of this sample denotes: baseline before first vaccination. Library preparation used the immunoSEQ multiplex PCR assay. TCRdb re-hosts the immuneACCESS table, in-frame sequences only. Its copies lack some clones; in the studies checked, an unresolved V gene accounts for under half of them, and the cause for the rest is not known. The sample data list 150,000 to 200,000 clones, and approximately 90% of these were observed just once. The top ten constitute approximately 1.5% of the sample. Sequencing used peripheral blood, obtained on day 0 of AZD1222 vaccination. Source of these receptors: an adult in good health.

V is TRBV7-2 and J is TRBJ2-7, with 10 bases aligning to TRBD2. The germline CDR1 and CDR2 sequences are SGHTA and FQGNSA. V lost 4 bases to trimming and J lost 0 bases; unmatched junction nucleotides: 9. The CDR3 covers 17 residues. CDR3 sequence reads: CASSSGTSALSSYEQYF. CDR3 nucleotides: TGTGCCAGCAGCTCCGGGACTAGCGCTCTGAGCTCCTACGAGCAGTACTTC.

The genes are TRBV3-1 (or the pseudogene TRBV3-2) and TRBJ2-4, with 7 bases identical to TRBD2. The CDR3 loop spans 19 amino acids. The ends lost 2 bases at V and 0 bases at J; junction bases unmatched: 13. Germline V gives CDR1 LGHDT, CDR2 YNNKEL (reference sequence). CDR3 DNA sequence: TGTGCCAGCAGCCAAAAGGCTACTGGCGGGGGATTAGCCAAAAACATTCAGTACTTC. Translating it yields CASSQKATGGGLAKNIQYF.

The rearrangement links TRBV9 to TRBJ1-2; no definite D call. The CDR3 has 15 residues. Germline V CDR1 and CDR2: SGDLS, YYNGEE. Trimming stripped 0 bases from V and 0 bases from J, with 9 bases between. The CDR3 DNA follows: TGTGCCAGCAGCGTAGGGGCAGACACTAACTATGGCTACACCTTC. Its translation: CASSVGADTNYGYTF.

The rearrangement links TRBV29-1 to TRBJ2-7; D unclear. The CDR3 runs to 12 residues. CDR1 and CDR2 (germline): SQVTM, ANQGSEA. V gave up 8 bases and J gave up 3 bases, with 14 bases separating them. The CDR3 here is CSFSGRNYEQYF. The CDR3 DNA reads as TGCAGCTTCTCGGGCAGAAACTACGAGCAGTACTTC.

The CDR3 DNA reads TGTGCCAGCAGTCCCGGGGGCAGTCTACTAAGCAATCAGCCCCAGCATTTT. Encoded protein: CASSPGGSLLSNQPQHF. The V gene is TRBV28, the J gene TRBJ1-5; the D gene is possibly TRBD1 (6 bases). CDR3 length: 17 amino acids. The V gene lost 5 bases and the J gene lost 1 base, with 18 bases spanning the gap. Germline V gene sequence: CDR1 MDHEN, CDR2 SYDVKM.

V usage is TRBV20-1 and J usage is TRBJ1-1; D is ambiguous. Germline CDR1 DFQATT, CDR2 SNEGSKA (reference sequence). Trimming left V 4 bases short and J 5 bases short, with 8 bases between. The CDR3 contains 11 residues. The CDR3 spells CSAIRVTEAFF. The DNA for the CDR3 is TGCAGTGCTATAAGAGTGACTGAAGCTTTCTTT.

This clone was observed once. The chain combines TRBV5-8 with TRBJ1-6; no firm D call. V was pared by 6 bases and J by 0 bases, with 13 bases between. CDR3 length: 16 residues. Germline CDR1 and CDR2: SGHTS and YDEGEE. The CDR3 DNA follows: TGTGCCAGCACACCCGACCGACGCTCCTATAATTCACCCCTCCACTTT. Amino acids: CASTPDRRSYNSPLHF. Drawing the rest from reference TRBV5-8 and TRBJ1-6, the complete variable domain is EAGVTQSPTHLIKTRGQQATLRCSPISGHTSVYWYQQALGLGLQFLLWYDEGEERNRGNFPPRFSGRQFPNYSSELNVNALELEDSALYLCASTPDRRSYNSPLHFGNGTRLTVT.

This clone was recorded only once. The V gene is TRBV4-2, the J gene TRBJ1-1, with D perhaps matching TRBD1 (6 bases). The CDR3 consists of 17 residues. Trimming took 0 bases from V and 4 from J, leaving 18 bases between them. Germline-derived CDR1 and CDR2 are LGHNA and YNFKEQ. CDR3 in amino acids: CASSQDFWGQSSTEAFF. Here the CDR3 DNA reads TGTGCCAGCAGCCAAGACTTCTGGGGGCAGTCGAGCACTGAAGCTTTCTTT.

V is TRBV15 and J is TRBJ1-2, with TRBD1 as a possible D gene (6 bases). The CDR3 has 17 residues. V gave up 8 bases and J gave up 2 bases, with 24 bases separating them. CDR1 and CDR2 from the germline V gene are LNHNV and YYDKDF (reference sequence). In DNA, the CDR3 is TGTGCCACCGCAATCACCCCGAGGGACACTATCAACTATGGCTACACCTTC. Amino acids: CATAITPRDTINYGYTF.